This TCR beta chain was documented in a study of OX40 agonist ivuxolimab in advanced cancers. Study-level points and caveats: Several nonresponders also turned out to have low normalized T-cell clonal expansion. Averaging showed that CD8+ T cells had more expanded clones than CD4+ did.

Notes on this clone: Its antigen is undetermined.

Some clones are missing from TCRdb's copy, which holds only in-frame ones; the method was immunoSEQ multiplex PCR. In the table there are some 26,000 clones, 70% to 90% of which are singletons. Germline-derived CDR1 and CDR2 are SGHDT and YYEEEE. V lost 3 bases and J lost 2; bases outside the gene matches: 2. The CDR3 spans 13 residues. The sample here was CD4+ or CD8+ T cells sorted from blood, taken in a trial of the OX40 agonist ivuxolimab. This TCR came from an adult with an advanced solid tumor such as melanoma, head and neck, liver or kidney cancer. The rearrangement joins TRBV5-6 to TRBJ2-7; TRBD1 agrees at 7 bases. The CDR3 coding sequence is TGTGCCAGCAGCTGGGGACAGCCCTACGAGCAGTACTTC. Amino acids: CASSWGQPYEQYF.